The sequence of this TCR beta chain was determined in a study of T cell responses to AZD1222 COVID-19 vaccine. Second doses that came at about 4 or about 12 weeks were put together. Findings and limits, study-wide: There were vaccine-associated CD4 TCRs across spike, dominant at 160-218 and 743-854. Donors skewed white British and female; clonal diversity was possibly underestimated. Only a handful of AZD1222 recipients, several in all, had baseline seropositivity.

Comment on this clone: Its antigen is as yet unknown.

V was pared by 0 bases and J by 0 bases, with 14 bases between. The CDR3 totals 17 residues. The germline CDR1 and CDR2 sequences are MGHRA and YSYEKL. Produced via immunoSEQ multiplex PCR; TCRdb's table is partial and in-frame only. The data show approximately 150,000 clones, with about 91% seen just once and around 0.99% held by the top ten. The sequence was collected from an adult who received the AZD1222 COVID-19 vaccine. The sample in question was peripheral blood, obtained 28 days after the second AZD1222 dose. The chain employs TRBV4-1 and TRBJ1-2; unclear D gene. Here the CDR3 DNA reads TGCGCCAGCAGCCAAGAACGGGCGGAACATTCTAACTATGGCTACACCTTC. Its protein is CASSQERAEHSNYGYTF.